This paragraph covers one T cell receptor beta chain sequence. Antigen specificity is unknown. With V trimmed by 2 bases and J by 16 bases, 10 bases remained unmatched. Per germline, CDR1 GTSNPN and CDR2 SVGIG (reference sequence). The CDR3 length is 12 residues. Deep was the level used in running the assay. The authors split each subset's genomic DNA evenly across several immunoSEQ plates. The method was immunoSEQ multiplex PCR; TCRdb's version includes in-frame clones alone and lacks a portion of them. The table shows some 2,000,000 clones, with approximately 95% occurring only once. The data were taken from a study of shared clonotypes between healthy human individuals. Study-level results: The naive CD4 repertoires of several donors were compared, and approximately 4.5% of clonotypes were shared. Memory subsets generally showed lower estimated richness than naive subsets.

The sample taken for sequencing was naive CD4+ T cells sorted from blood. Subset in this sample: CD45RA+ positively selected. The clonotype originates from a man in his late teens or twenties in good health. V gene TRBV30 combines with J gene TRBJ1-5; 8 positions match TRBD1. The CDR3 coding sequence is TGTGCCTGGAGTACCCTCCAGGGGGCGCATCATTTT. It encodes CAWSTLQGAHHF.